These 15 T cell receptor beta chains share one sample of origin, sequenced in a study of graft-versus-host responses after intestinal transplantation. No antigens are known for them. Measured with immunoSEQ multiplex PCR; TCRdb has only the in-frame clones, and not every one. The table shows about 39,000 clones, with 93% occurring only once. Sequencing used unstimulated CD8+ T cells sorted from spleen or lymph node cells, obtained before transplant. All receptors come from a human donor who was the organ donor for an intestinal transplant.

The chain joins TRBV6-5 to TRBJ2-7, with unresolved D. This CDR3 has 16 residues. The V gene's germline CDR1 is MNHEY and CDR2 SVGAGI. V dropped 0 bases and J dropped 3 bases, with 15 bases sitting between them. The CDR3 reads CASSYSPTGRSYEQYF. DNA for the CDR3: TGTGCCAGCAGTTACTCACCGACTGGACGGAGCTACGAGCAGTACTTC.

The J gene is TRBJ2-7, the V gene TRBV11-2; the match to TRBD2 covers 7 bases. This CDR3 has 13 amino acids. V dropped 0 bases and J dropped 5; count of bases not matched to a gene: 1. Germline V gene data show CDR1 as SGHAT and CDR2 as FQNNGV. CDR3 sequence reads: CASSLDLADEQYF. DNA for the CDR3: TGTGCCAGCAGCTTAGATCTAGCGGACGAGCAGTACTTC. Full variable domain (missing parts from reference TRBV11-2 and TRBJ2-7): EAGVAQSPRYKIIEKRQSVAFWCNPISGHATLYWYQQILGQGPKLLIQFQNNGVVDDSQLPKDRFSAERLKGVDSTLKIQPAKLEDSAVYLCASSLDLADEQYFGPGTRLTVT.

The chain combines TRBV15 with TRBJ1-2; 7 positions match TRBD1. This CDR3 contains 14 residues. Germline V lookup: CDR1 LNHNV, CDR2 YYDKDF (reference sequence). J gave up 7 bases and V 5 bases, and 10 bases lay outside the gene matches. The CDR3 loop reads CATSETGFGGGYTF. Here the CDR3 DNA reads TGTGCCACCAGCGAGACAGGGTTTGGAGGTGGCTACACCTTC. Full variable domain (outside the CDR3, taken from reference TRBV15 and TRBJ1-2): DAMVIQNPRYQVTQFGKPVTLSCSQTLNHNVMYWYQQKSSQAPKLLFHYYDKDFNNEADTPDNFQSRRPNTSFCFLDIRSPGLGDTAMYLCATSETGFGGGYTFGSGTRLTVV.

The chain links TRBV19 to TRBJ2-7; TRBD1 or TRBD2 may be the D gene (5 bases each). The CDR3 contains 13 residues. V was clipped by 8 bases and J by 5 bases, with 16 bases between them. Germline loops: CDR1 LNHDA, CDR2 SQIVND (reference sequence). DNA of the CDR3: TGTGCCAGTGGCCGAGGCAGGGACCACGAGCAGTACTTC. Translation: CASGRGRDHEQYF.

The chain combines TRBV29-1 with TRBJ2-5, with 9 bases lining up with TRBD1. The CDR3 contains 15 residues. The trim removed 0 bases at V and 5 bases at J, leaving 7 bases unmatched. The V gene's germline CDR1 is SQVTM and CDR2 ANQGSEA. The CDR3 loop is CSVEDRTGECETQYF. In nucleotides, the CDR3 is TGCAGCGTTGAAGATCGGACAGGGGAGTGTGAGACCCAGTACTTC.

In DNA, the CDR3 is TGCGCCAGCAGCCAAAAACCGGGACAGGGACCCACCGGGGAGCTGTTTTTT. It codes for CASSQKPGQGPTGELFF. This chain joins TRBV4-3 and TRBJ2-2; the match to TRBD1 covers 9 bases. The CDR3 loop spans 17 amino acids. With V trimmed by 2 bases and J by 4 bases, 8 bases remained unmatched. CDR1 LGHNA and CDR2 YSLEER come from the germline V gene.

This chain uses TRBV28 with TRBJ2-1, with 14 bases aligning to TRBD2. Germline assignment: CDR1 MDHEN and CDR2 SYDVKM. This CDR3 spans 22 amino acids. The ends lost 3 bases at V and 6 bases at J; junction bases unmatched: 22. The CDR3 sequence: CASSFPPANGLAGGSLRNEQFF. The CDR3 DNA reads as TGTGCCAGCAGTTTTCCTCCTGCCAACGGACTAGCGGGAGGCTCCCTCCGCAATGAGCAGTTCTTC.

V usage is TRBV5-1 and J usage is TRBJ2-1; 11 nucleotides match TRBD2. The CDR3 extends over 16 amino acids. Germline CDR1 reads SGHRS; CDR2 reads YFSETQ. With 4 bases clipped from V and 8 bases from J, the junction kept 11 bases outside the gene matches. DNA of the CDR3: TGCGCCAGCAGCGGGGCCCCTAGCGGGGGGATCTATGAGCAGTTCTTC. As protein: CASSGAPSGGIYEQFF.

The chain employs TRBV4-1 and TRBJ2-7, with 11 bases that match TRBD2. With 1 base clipped from V and 4 bases from J, the junction kept 0 bases outside the gene matches. Looked up from germline, CDR1 is MGHRA and CDR2 is YSYEKL. This CDR3 spans 14 amino acids. This CDR3 is CASSQGLAGYEQYF. In DNA, the CDR3 is TGCGCCAGCAGCCAAGGACTAGCGGGGTACGAGCAGTACTTC.

The V and J genes are TRBV10-1 and TRBJ1-4; TRBD1 might be the D (6 bases). V was shortened by 3 bases and J by 0 bases, with 17 bases between the two germline ends. The CDR3 is made up of 18 amino acids. Germline V CDR1 and CDR2: WNHNN, SYGVQD (reference sequence). The chain's CDR3 is CASSDVVGRGATNEKLFF. CDR3 bases: TGCGCCAGCAGTGACGTCGTGGGAAGGGGGGCAACTAATGAAAAACTGTTTTTT.

This chain links TRBV28 with TRBJ2-1; 10 bases map to TRBD2. This CDR3 is built from 18 residues. Germline V gene sequence: CDR1 MDHEN, CDR2 SYDVKM. The junction had 12 bases not matched to a gene; V was cut back by 4 bases and J by 3 bases. CDR3 residues: CASSSSRTSGASYNEQFF. The CDR3 coding sequence is TGTGCCAGCAGTTCTAGCCGGACTAGCGGAGCCAGCTACAATGAGCAGTTCTTC. The full variable domain, its missing parts supplied by reference TRBV28 and TRBJ2-1, is DVKVTQSSRYLVKRTGEKVFLECVQDMDHENMFWYRQDPGLGLRLIYFSYDVKMKEKGDIPEGYSVSREKKERFSLILESASTNQTSMYLCASSSSRTSGASYNEQFFGPGTRLTVL.

The chain couples TRBV29-1 to TRBJ2-3; 8 nucleotides line up with TRBD2. Germline lookup yields CDR1 SQVTM and CDR2 ANQGSEA. CDR3 length equals 16 residues. The J segment lost 2 bases and the V segment lost 7 bases, leaving 14 bases of the junction unmatched. CDR3: CSGEFSAGVVTDTQYF. The CDR3 DNA reads TGCAGCGGCGAATTTTCAGCGGGAGTGGTCACAGATACGCAGTATTTT.

This chain links TRBV21-1 with TRBJ2-7; TRBD1, the D gene given by the table, was not confirmed from the DNA. TRBV21-1 is marked as a pseudogene. The CDR3 is 15 residues long. Here the CDR3 DNA reads TGTGCCAGCAGCAAACCAGGGTTATTGACCTACGAGCAGTACTTC. It is translated as CASSKPGLLTYEQYF.

This chain links TRBV7-3 with TRBJ2-7; 7 bases match TRBD1. From germline, CDR1 is SGHTA and CDR2 FQGTGA. With V trimmed by 5 bases and J by 6 bases, 7 bases remained unmatched. The CDR3 is made up of 13 amino acids. CDR3 sequence: CASSPGTAGEQYF. In DNA, the CDR3 is TGTGCCAGCAGCCCCGGGACAGCCGGCGAGCAGTACTTC. The full variable domain, its missing parts supplied by reference TRBV7-3 and TRBJ2-7, is GAGVSQTPSNKVTEKGKYVELRCDPISGHTALYWYRQSLGQGPEFLIYFQGTGAADDSGLPNDRFFAVRPEGSVSTLKIQRTERGDSAVYLCASSPGTAGEQYFGPGTRLTVT.

V is TRBV28 and J is TRBJ1-5; 10 bases line up with TRBD1. Germline CDR1 MDHEN, CDR2 SYDVKM. Losses at the gene ends were 6 bases for V and 2 bases for J; bases not matched to a gene: 10. This CDR3 spans 17 amino acids. This CDR3 reads CASRDRGIYFGNQPQHF. The DNA of the CDR3 is TGTGCCAGCAGGGACAGGGGGATATATTTTGGCAATCAGCCCCAGCATTTT. Variable domain in full (rest from reference TRBV28 and TRBJ1-5): DVKVTQSSRYLVKRTGEKVFLECVQDMDHENMFWYRQDPGLGLRLIYFSYDVKMKEKGDIPEGYSVSREKKERFSLILESASTNQTSMYLCASRDRGIYFGNQPQHFGDGTRLSIL.